This T cell receptor (beta chain) emerged from a study of blood T cell repertoires in COVID-19. The overall study: COVID-19 samples, acute and convalescent, were from the United States, Italy and Spain.

Using immunoSEQ multiplex PCR, the repertoire was profiled, and TCRdb retains in-frame clones only, with some absent. The data show some 230,000 clones, more than 80% seen once. The sequence derives from a woman between 18 and 29 years old in a cohort exposed to, infected with or recovered from COVID-19 (not recorded which). What was sequenced was PBMCs or T cells enriched from blood (not recorded which).

CDR3 DNA: TGCGCCAGCAGCTTGGAGAGGTTGGGGAACACTGAAGCTTTCTTT. This codes for CASSLERLGNTEAFF. J is TRBJ1-1 and V is TRBV5-1; no clear D gene. The CDR3 length is 15 residues. Germline CDR1 and CDR2: SGHRS and YFSETQ. V dropped 0 bases and J dropped 1 base, with 10 bases sitting between them.